These T cell receptor beta chains were read from a single sample in a study of T cell responses to AZD1222 COVID-19 vaccine. Libraries were prepared by immunoSEQ multiplex PCR; TCRdb keeps only in-frame clonotypes and omits some of them. Among under 150,000 clones listed, just over 85% were seen once. Sequencing used peripheral blood, obtained on day 0 of AZD1222 vaccination. Receptors originate from an adult in good health. Each CDR3 is given with its conserved first and last residue. D genes are given only for firm matches. The listing skips clone size in some rows; elsewhere it reads once, few, many or a size class.

v_call	j_call	cdr3_length	d_call	clone_size	cdr3_aa	cdr3_nt
TRBV7-2	TRBJ1-5	16	-	-	CASSLAYGQLNQPQHF	TGTGCCAGCAGCTTAGCGTACGGACAGCTCAATCAGCCCCAGCATTTT
TRBV7-2	TRBJ2-3	15	TRBD2	-	CASSYGSGRDGTQYF	TGTGCCAGCAGCTACGGTAGCGGGAGGGATGGTACGCAGTATTTT
TRBV28	TRBJ1-1	14	TRBD1	-	CASSPDRGGTEAFF	TGTGCCAGCAGTCCGGACAGGGGCGGAACTGAAGCTTTCTTT
TRBV6-5	TRBJ1-4	14	TRBD1	-	CASSIGQGREKLFF	TGTGCCAGCAGTATCGGACAGGGGCGTGAAAAACTGTTTTTT
TRBV24-1	TRBJ1-6	15	TRBD1	-	CATSDFGTGGSPLHF	TGTGCCACCAGTGATTTTGGAACAGGGGGCTCACCCCTCCACTTT
TRBV25-1	TRBJ1-2	11	-	few	CASSEGLGYTF	TGTGCCAGCAGTGAAGGGTTGGGCTACACCTTC
TRBV29-1	TRBJ1-2	12	-	-	CSVGGGHEDYTF	TGCAGCGTTGGGGGCGGACATGAAGACTACACCTTC
TRBV5-1	TRBJ1-1	13	-	once	CASSLNSNTEAFF	TGCGCCAGCAGCCTTAACAGCAACACTGAAGCTTTCTTT
TRBV6-2/TRBV6-3	TRBJ2-5	14	TRBD2	-	CASSPGGSQETQYF	TGTGCCAGCAGCCCCGGGGGGTCCCAAGAGACCCAGTACTTC
TRBV7-2	TRBJ1-2	14	-	once	CASSFTGGGEGYTF	TGTGCCAGCAGCTTCACCGGAGGAGGCGAGGGCTACACCTTC
TRBV5-1	TRBJ1-5	18	-	-	CASSLTKPLHYSNQPQHF	TGCGCCAGCAGCTTGACGAAGCCTCTGCATTATAGCAATCAGCCCCAGCATTTT
TRBV5-4	TRBJ2-5	15	TRBD2	-	CASSLGGLAEETQYF	TGTGCCAGCAGCTTGGGCGGGCTAGCGGAAGAGACCCAGTACTTC
TRBV2	TRBJ1-5	15	-	-	CASSDGTGRPQPQHF	TGTGCCAGCAGTGATGGAACAGGGCGACCCCAGCCCCAGCATTTT
TRBV7-3	TRBJ2-1	16	-	once	CASSLSPAGGGQEQFF	TGTGCCAGCAGCTTATCCCCCGCAGGTGGGGGGCAAGAGCAGTTCTTC
TRBV18	TRBJ2-7	13	-	-	CASSPGRLNEQYF	TGTGCCAGCTCACCAGGGAGGCTTAACGAGCAGTACTTC
TRBV27	TRBJ1-2	13	TRBD1	-	CASSTGTDYGYTF	TGTGCCAGCAGTACCGGGACAGACTATGGCTACACCTTC
TRBV4-1	TRBJ2-7	15	TRBD1	-	CASSQGDRGVYEQYF	TGCGCCAGCAGCCAAGGGGACAGGGGGGTCTACGAGCAGTACTTC
TRBV7-3	TRBJ1-6	12	-	-	CASSSFTGTLHF	TGTGCCAGCAGCTCCTTCACGGGAACTCTCCACTTT
TRBV5-4	TRBJ2-6	17	TRBD1	-	CASSGTNRGQGANVLTF	TGTGCCAGCAGCGGCACAAACAGGGGGCAGGGGGCCAACGTCCTGACTTTC
TRBV7-9	TRBJ2-7	13	-	-	CASSLLQSYEQYF	TGTGCCAGCAGCTTATTACAGAGCTACGAGCAGTACTTC
TRBV5-1	TRBJ2-7	15	-	-	CASSGALTGIGEQYF	TGCGCCAGCAGTGGGGCTCTTACAGGGATTGGAGAGCAGTACTTC
TRBV6-5	TRBJ1-5	15	TRBD1	-	CASSYQNDRDQPQHF	TGTGCCAGCAGTTACCAAAACGACAGGGACCAGCCCCAGCATTTT
TRBV7-8	TRBJ1-3	13	TRBD1	-	CASSVDRGNTIYF	TGTGCCAGCAGCGTGGACAGGGGTAACACCATATATTTT
TRBV21-1	TRBJ1-5	17	-	-	CASIALKETGHNQPQHF	TGTGCCAGCATAGCCCTGAAAGAGACAGGGCACAATCAGCCCCAGCATTTT
TRBV3-1/TRBV3-2	TRBJ2-7	13	TRBD1	once	CASSFRWDRTQYF	TGTGCCAGCAGCTTCCGCTGGGACAGAACGCAGTACTTC
TRBV7-9	TRBJ2-7	15	-	once	CASSLDSASSYEQYF	TGTGCCAGCAGCTTAGATTCAGCTAGCTCCTACGAGCAGTACTTC
TRBV3-1/TRBV3-2	TRBJ1-5	13	-	-	CASSQDTNQPQHF	TGTGCCAGCAGCCAAGATACCAATCAGCCCCAGCATTTT
TRBV19	TRBJ2-1	13	-	-	CASSIGQYNEQFF	TGTGCCAGTAGTATCGGACAGTACAATGAGCAGTTCTTC
TRBV28	TRBJ1-3	16	-	-	CASSALVGVTRNTIYF	TGTGCCAGCAGTGCCCTGGTGGGGGTAACACGGAACACCATATATTTT
TRBV27	TRBJ1-5	15	-	-	CASSLWGREGQPQHF	TGTGCCAGCAGTTTATGGGGCCGGGAGGGGCAGCCCCAGCATTTT
TRBV7-6	TRBJ1-1	16	TRBD1	-	CASSSPRGQGYTEAFF	TGTGCCAGCAGCTCTCCAAGGGGACAGGGATACACTGAAGCTTTCTTT
TRBV27	TRBJ2-7	12	-	-	CASTTLGEGTYF	TGTGCCAGCACTACCCTTGGCGAGGGGACGTACTTC
TRBV10-3	TRBJ1-2	14	-	-	CAIRSLPSNYGYTF	TGTGCCATCAGATCTCTCCCTTCTAACTATGGCTACACCTTC
TRBV19	TRBJ1-4	14	-	-	CASGTGTSNEKLFF	TGTGCCAGTGGGACCGGGACATCGAATGAAAAACTGTTTTTT
TRBV25-1	TRBJ2-3	14	-	-	CASSVGGGADTQYF	TGTGCCAGCAGCGTGGGGGGAGGCGCAGATACGCAGTATTTT
TRBV6-6	TRBJ1-6	15	TRBD1	-	CASSYGQGMGSPLHF	TGTGCCAGCAGTTACGGACAGGGGATGGGTTCACCCCTCCACTTT
TRBV28	TRBJ2-7	18	TRBD2	-	CASTPSSGGTGGTYEQYF	TGTGCCAGCACCCCCTCTAGTGGCGGGACGGGGGGAACCTACGAGCAGTACTTC